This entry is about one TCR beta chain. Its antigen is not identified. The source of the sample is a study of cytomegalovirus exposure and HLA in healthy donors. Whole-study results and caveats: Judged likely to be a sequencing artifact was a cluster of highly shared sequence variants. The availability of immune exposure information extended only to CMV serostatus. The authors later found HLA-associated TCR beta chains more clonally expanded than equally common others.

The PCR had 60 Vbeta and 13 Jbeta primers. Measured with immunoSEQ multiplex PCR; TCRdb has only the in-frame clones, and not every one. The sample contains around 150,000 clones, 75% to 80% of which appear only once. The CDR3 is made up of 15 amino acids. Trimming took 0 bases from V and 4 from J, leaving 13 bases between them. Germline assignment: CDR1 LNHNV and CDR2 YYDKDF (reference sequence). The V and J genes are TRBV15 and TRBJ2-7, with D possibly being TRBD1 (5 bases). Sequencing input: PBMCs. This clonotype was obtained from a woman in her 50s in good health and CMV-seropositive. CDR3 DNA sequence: TGTGCCACCAGCAGAGATAGTGGCAGGGCTTACGAGCAGTACTTC. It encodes CATSRDSGRAYEQYF.